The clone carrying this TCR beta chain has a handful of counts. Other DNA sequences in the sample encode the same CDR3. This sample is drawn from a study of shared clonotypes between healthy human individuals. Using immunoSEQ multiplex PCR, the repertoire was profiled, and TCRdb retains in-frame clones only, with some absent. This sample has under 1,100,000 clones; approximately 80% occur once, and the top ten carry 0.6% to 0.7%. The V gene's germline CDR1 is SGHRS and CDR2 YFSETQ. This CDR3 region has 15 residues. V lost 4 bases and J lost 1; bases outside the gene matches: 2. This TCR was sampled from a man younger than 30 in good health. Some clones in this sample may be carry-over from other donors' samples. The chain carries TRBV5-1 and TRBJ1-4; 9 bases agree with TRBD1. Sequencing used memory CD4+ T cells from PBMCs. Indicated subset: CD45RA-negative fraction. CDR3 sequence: CASSLDRGTNEKLFF. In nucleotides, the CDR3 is TGCGCCAGCAGCCTGGACAGGGGAACTAATGAAAAACTGTTTTTT.